This T cell receptor beta chain comes out of a study of cytomegalovirus exposure and HLA in healthy donors. Study-wide points: Information on immune exposure was restricted to one variable (CMV serostatus). Links to common viral pathogens appeared, in a later analysis, for several of the most significant clusters. In a later analysis, HLA-associated beta chains showed higher expansion and lower generation probabilities than comparable chains.

Amplification used 60 Vbeta primers and 13 Jbeta primers. The table came from immunoSEQ multiplex PCR; TCRdb's copy has only in-frame clones and leaves some out. The repertoire consists of around 160,000 clones, with around 65% occurring once and the leading ten covering less than 3.5%. A remark on this clone: What it binds is not known.

The CDR3 is 15 amino acids. Germline assignment: CDR1 MDHEN and CDR2 SYDVKM. Trimming removed 7 bases at V and 0 bases at J, with 13 bases between. As for the donors, each was a healthy bone marrow donor. The sample consisted of PBMCs. The origin of this receptor is a woman between 40 and 50 years old in good health and CMV-seropositive. This chain joins TRBV28 and TRBJ2-4; tentatively, D is TRBD1 (6 bases). The DNA of the CDR3 is TGTGCCAGCACAGGGGTCGTAGTAGCCAAAAACATTCAGTACTTC. It encodes CASTGVVVAKNIQYF.